This TCR beta chain was captured in a study of CD8 T cells in Susac syndrome. An amount of RNA that ranged from roughly 0.45 to 1 ug was reverse transcribed with random hexamers. The amplification used immunoSEQ multiplex PCR on TCR beta CDR3; it spanned 54 Vbeta and 13 Jbeta. Via MiXCR, TCRdb re-called the immunoSEQ multiplex PCR reads, giving one row per CDR3 protein. The repertoire holds approximately 150,000 distinct CDR3 sequences, with around 75% as singletons. Points from the study as a whole: Only a relatively small number of individuals were included in the TCR sequencing and HLA analysis.

Purification of the CD8+ and CD4+ T cells relied on negative isolation, and TEMRA cells underwent FACS enrichment. Of note for this clonotype: Its target is not known.

CDR3 size: 14 residues. Germline CDR1 reads GTSNPN; CDR2 reads SVGIG (reference sequence). J lost 6 bases, V lost 7 bases, and 8 bases had no gene match. The clonotype comes from a human donor with multiple sclerosis. Sequencing was carried out using CD8+ T cells from PBMCs. The rearrangement joins TRBV30 to TRBJ1-6, with TRBD1 matching 8 bases. As DNA, the CDR3 is TGTGCCTTCTCGCAGGGGGCCGGTAATTCACCCCTCCACTTT. This codes for CAFSQGAGNSPLHF.